One and the same sample provided the 32 T cell receptor beta chains below, sequenced in a study of blood T cells in healthy people across ages. Combining a sample-barcoded 5' primer with a J-beta primer mix, a second PCR ran for roughly 7 to 11 cycles. TCRdb recomputed calls from the 5' RACE reads with MiXCR, one row per CDR3 protein. The profile shows about 770,000 distinct CDR3 sequences, around two fifths of them singletons. Sequences were obtained from blood. These TCRs come from a man between 60 and 75 years old in good health.

V gene TRBV11-2 combines with J gene TRBJ2-1, with 14 positions matching TRBD2. The V gene end was trimmed by 5 bases and the J gene end by 7 bases; junction bases not matched to a gene: 7. The CDR3 covers 16 residues. The germline CDR1 and CDR2 sequences are SGHAT and FQNNGV. The CDR3 nucleotides read TGTGCCAGCAGCACATCGACTAGCGGGGGGGTGAATGAGCAGTTCTTC. It codes for CASSTSTSGGVNEQFF.

V gene TRBV6-2 or TRBV6-3 combines with J gene TRBJ2-7; D is ambiguous. The CDR3 is 14 residues long. Trimming removed 0 bases at V and 7 bases at J, with 13 bases between. In germline, CDR1 is MNHEY, CDR2 SVGEGT. CDR3 sequence reads: CASSYSPPEREQYF. CDR3 coding DNA: TGTGCCAGCAGTTACTCCCCCCCGGAGAGGGAGCAGTACTTC.

This clonotype was recorded many times. The chain has TRBV4-1 and TRBJ2-5; 11 bases are a match to TRBD2. V lost 0 bases to trimming and J lost 2 bases; unmatched junction nucleotides: 5. Germline assignment: CDR1 MGHRA and CDR2 YSYEKL. The CDR3 contains 17 residues. The CDR3 is CASSQDRTSGGQETQYF. CDR3 DNA sequence: TGCGCCAGCAGCCAAGATCGTACTAGCGGGGGTCAAGAGACCCAGTACTTC.

This clonotype was seen many times. The V call is TRBV27, the J call TRBJ2-1; D ambiguous. The germline V and J ends were trimmed by 5 bases and 5 bases, with 4 bases remaining between them. The CDR3 runs 11 residues. CDR1 and CDR2 (germline): MNHEY, SMNVEV (reference sequence). CDR3 sequence reads: CASSHNNEQFF. The CDR3 DNA follows: TGTGCCAGCAGTCACAACAATGAGCAGTTCTTC.

A few counts support this clonotype. The chain is built from TRBV7-2 and TRBJ2-5; the match to TRBD2 covers 11 bases. This CDR3 contains 15 residues. The V gene's germline CDR1 is SGHTA and CDR2 FQGNSA. V was clipped by 4 bases and J by 5 bases; unmatched bases: 6. This chain's CDR3 is CASSSGLAVGETQYF. As DNA, the CDR3 is TGTGCCAGCAGCTCGGGACTAGCGGTGGGGGAGACCCAGTACTTC.

This clonotype was seen just once. The chain is built from TRBV21-1 and TRBJ2-5; the table assigns TRBD1, which was not confirmed against the DNA. The better agreement between TRBJ2-7 and the DNA end casts doubt on the J call. TRBV21-1 is designated a pseudogene. The CDR3 covers 12 residues. The CDR3 spells CAPRGGAYEQYF. CDR3 nucleotide sequence: TGTGCCCCGCGGGGCGGAGCCTACGAGCAGTACTTC.

The chain couples TRBV3-1 to TRBJ1-1; D is perhaps TRBD1 (5 bases). Germline V lookup: CDR1 LGHDT, CDR2 YNNKEL (reference sequence). V was shortened by 2 bases and J by 7 bases, with 5 bases between the two germline ends. The CDR3 is 11 amino acids. CDR3 in DNA: TGTGCCAGCAGCCAAAGGGGTGAAGCTTTCTTT. Protein sequence: CASSQRGEAFF. Variable domain in full (rest from reference TRBV3-1 and TRBJ1-1): DTAVSQTPKYLVTQMGNDKSIKCEQNLGHDTMYWYKQDSKKFLKIMFSYNNKELIINETVPNRFSPKSPDKAHLNLHINSLELGDSAVYFCASSQRGEAFFGQGTRLTVV.

V is TRBV7-2 and J is TRBJ2-1, with 10 bases matching TRBD2. With 0 bases clipped from V and 0 bases from J, the junction kept 5 bases outside the gene matches. This CDR3 is 18 amino acids long. From germline, CDR1 is SGHTA and CDR2 FQGNSA. The CDR3 sequence: CASSLASGGPRSYNEQFF. DNA of the CDR3: TGTGCCAGCAGCTTAGCTAGCGGGGGGCCCCGCTCCTACAATGAGCAGTTCTTC.

The chain employs TRBV6-2 or TRBV6-3 and TRBJ1-5, with D possibly matching TRBD1 (6 bases). Trimming removed 0 bases from V and 7 bases from J, with 13 bases in between. CDR3 size: 15 residues. Germline V gene lookup returns CDR1 MNHEY and CDR2 SVGEGT. For the CDR3, the DNA is TGTGCCAGCAGTTACTCTACCGGGGGCCGGCAGCCCCAGCATTTT. As protein: CASSYSTGGRQPQHF.

V gene TRBV3-1 combines with J gene TRBJ2-7; D is uncertain. This CDR3 is 15 amino acids long. CDR1 is LGHDT, CDR2 YNNKEL, per germline (reference sequence). V was trimmed by 3 bases and J by 3 bases, leaving 15 bases between them. This CDR3 is CASSHGRSPLYEQYF. The CDR3 nucleotides are TGTGCCAGCAGCCATGGCAGGTCACCACTCTACGAGCAGTACTTC.

This clonotype was counted a few times. V usage is TRBV29-1 and J usage is TRBJ2-1; 9 nucleotides agree with TRBD1. Unmatched junction bases numbered 4, after V lost 5 bases and J lost 5 bases. The CDR3 totals 13 residues. In germline, CDR1 is SQVTM, CDR2 ANQGSEA. In nucleotides, the CDR3 is TGCAGCGTTTCGGACAGGGGTAACAATGAGCAGTTCTTC. Translation: CSVSDRGNNEQFF.

The genes are TRBV18 and TRBJ2-1; D is uncertain. CDR3 length: 14 residues. Per the germline V gene, CDR1 is KGHSH and CDR2 is LQKENI. With 0 bases removed from V and 13 bases from J, the gap between germline ends came to 16 bases. CDR3 DNA sequence: TGTGCCAGCTCACCACCGGCTAGTCAAGAGACCCAGTTCTTC. Amino acids: CASSPPASQETQFF.

This clonotype has just one count. A read error may explain this, as a much larger clone is one base away. This sequence joins TRBV20-1 and TRBJ2-1, with 9 bases fitting TRBD1. Germline trimming cut 7 bases from V and 8 bases from J; bases unmatched to any gene: 12. Germline CDR1 and CDR2: DFQATT and SNEGSKA (reference sequence). There are 14 residues in the CDR3. The CDR3 bases are TGCAGTGGAGCTGGGACAGGGCAAATATATGAGCAGTTCTTC. This sequence encodes CSGAGTGQIYEQFF.

The rearrangement links TRBV4-1 to TRBJ2-5, with TRBD2 as a possible D gene (6 bases). Per the germline V gene, CDR1 is MGHRA and CDR2 is YSYEKL. The CDR3 contains 15 residues. V was trimmed by 1 base and J by 4 bases, leaving 13 bases between them. The CDR3 sequence: CASSQGPQGGETQYF. CDR3 DNA sequence: TGCGCCAGCAGCCAAGGGCCCCAGGGAGGAGAGACCCAGTACTTC.

In its sample, this clonotype was seen a few times. The rearrangement links TRBV12-3 or TRBV12-4 to TRBJ2-4; D remains ambiguous. The V gene lost 5 bases and the J gene lost 1 base, with 12 bases spanning the gap. The CDR3 sequence is 15 residues long. CDR3 sequence: CASSEQTVAKNIQYF. CDR3 DNA sequence: TGTGCCAGCAGTGAACAGACGGTGGCCAAAAACATTCAGTACTTC.

This clonotype was recorded only once. The chain employs TRBV7-3 and TRBJ2-1, with D maybe TRBD2 (5 bases). The length of the CDR3 is 17 residues. CDR1 is SGHTA, CDR2 FQGTGA, per germline. The V gene lost 0 bases and the J gene lost 8 bases, with 20 bases spanning the gap. CDR3: CASSLTFARSGRDEQFF. The DNA of the CDR3 is TGTGCCAGCAGCTTAACCTTCGCCAGATCGGGGAGAGATGAGCAGTTCTTC. The full variable domain, with the rest looked up from reference TRBV7-3 and TRBJ2-1, is GAGVSQTPSNKVTEKGKYVELRCDPISGHTALYWYRQSLGQGPEFLIYFQGTGAADDSGLPNDRFFAVRPEGSVSTLKIQRTERGDSAVYLCASSLTFARSGRDEQFFGPGTRLTVL.

V and J are TRBV6-2 or TRBV6-3 and TRBJ2-5; 10 bases map to TRBD1. The closer fit of TRBJ2-7 to the DNA end suggests the J call may be wrong. CDR1 and CDR2 from the germline V gene are MNHEY and SVGEGT. The CDR3 covers 15 residues. CDR3 sequence (DNA): TGTGCCAGCAGTTACGGGGGGACAGGGGTCCACGAGCAGTACTTC. Translated, it gives CASSYGGTGVHEQYF.

This chain connects TRBV20-1 to TRBJ2-1, with D possibly matching TRBD2 (5 bases). V shed 6 bases and J shed 7 bases, with 19 bases lying between them. Germline CDR1 DFQATT, CDR2 SNEGSKA (reference sequence). The CDR3 sequence is 14 residues long. CDR3 region: CSAPGLIPSNEQFF. CDR3 coding DNA: TGCAGTGCCCCTGGACTTATCCCCTCTAATGAGCAGTTCTTC.

This clonotype was found a few times. The chain employs TRBV5-6 and TRBJ2-7; TRBD1 matches 7 bases. Germline lookup yields CDR1 SGHDT and CDR2 YYEEEE. CDR3 length equals 15 residues. V was pared by 1 base and J by 2 bases, with 6 bases of the junction left unmatched. The chain's CDR3 is CASSLRGGSPYEQYF. In DNA form, the CDR3 reads TGTGCCAGCAGCTTGCGAGGGGGCTCCCCCTACGAGCAGTACTTC.

The V and J genes are TRBV7-2 and TRBJ2-1; D may be TRBD2 (5 bases). Matching the DNA end better, TRBJ2-7 makes the J call doubtful. Per germline, CDR1 SGHTA and CDR2 FQGNSA. The CDR3 runs to 17 residues. The CDR3 loop reads CASSQGLKRKSYNEQYF. The CDR3 DNA reads as TGTGCCAGCAGCCAAGGACTCAAGCGTAAGTCCTACAATGAGCAGTACTTC.

The genes are TRBV24-1 and TRBJ2-3; TRBD2 aligns across 7 bases. The CDR3 extends over 15 amino acids. CDR1 KGHDR and CDR2 SFDVKD come from the germline V gene. The V segment lost 2 bases and the J segment 2 bases; nucleotides outside the gene matches: 3. As DNA, the CDR3 is TGTGCCACCAGTGATTCGGGGAGGGCCACAGATACGCAGTATTTT. It codes for CATSDSGRATDTQYF.

V gene TRBV12-3 or TRBV12-4 combines with J gene TRBJ1-4; 8 bases agree with TRBD1. Trimming took 6 bases from V and 4 from J; bases not matched to a gene: 1. This CDR3 contains 13 residues. The CDR3 region has the DNA TGTGCCAGCAGCGGACAGGGTAATGAAAAACTGTTTTTT. Encoded protein: CASSGQGNEKLFF.

This clonotype was picked up a small number of times. V and J are TRBV6-2 or TRBV6-3 and TRBJ2-6, with D unclear. In germline, CDR1 is MNHEY, CDR2 SVGEGT. V lost 6 bases, J lost 0 bases, and 18 bases lay in between. The CDR3 contains 18 residues. As DNA, the CDR3 is TGTGCCAGCAGACCTTTTATGGGATATGGCTCTGGGGCCAACGTCCTGACTTTC. It encodes CASRPFMGYGSGANVLTF.

J is TRBJ1-5 and V is TRBV5-5; 9 positions match TRBD1. V was pared by 2 bases and J by 6 bases, with 6 bases of the junction left unmatched. The CDR3 is 15 residues long. Germline V gene sequence: CDR1 SGHKS, CDR2 YYEKEE (reference sequence). CDR3 sequence (DNA): TGTGCCAGCAGCTTCAGGGACAGGGCCAGTCAGCCCCAGCATTTT. The encoded protein is CASSFRDRASQPQHF.

This clonotype has only a few counts. The rearrangement joins TRBV5-1 to TRBJ2-5; tentatively, D is TRBD2 (6 bases). Matching the DNA end better, TRBJ2-7 makes the J call doubtful. Germline V gives CDR1 SGHRS, CDR2 YFSETQ. This CDR3 contains 15 residues. CDR3 sequence reads: CASSLGDNGGYEQYF. In nucleotides, the CDR3 is TGCGCCAGCAGCTTGGGCGATAACGGGGGATACGAGCAGTACTTC.

This clonotype appeared once. The chain recombines TRBV20-1 with TRBJ2-5; D may be TRBD1 or TRBD2 (5 bases each). Germline CDR1 DFQATT, CDR2 SNEGSKA (reference sequence). The germline V and J ends were trimmed by 6 bases and 11 bases, with 22 bases remaining between them. The CDR3 has 13 amino acids. In DNA, the CDR3 is TGCAGTGCAGAAGGGACCTCTTTGGCGGAGCAGTACTTC. As protein: CSAEGTSLAEQYF.

Remarks on this clonotype: This may be a read error: a much more frequent sequence differs by one nucleotide. The J gene is TRBJ2-1, the V gene TRBV6-2 or TRBV6-3; D not certain. The CDR3 loop spans 11 amino acids. Germline V gives CDR1 MNHEY, CDR2 SVGEGT. V was cut by 7 bases and J by 3 bases, with 4 bases left in between. Here the CDR3 DNA reads TGTGCCAGCATGGACTACAATGAGCAGTTCTTC. It yields the protein CASMDYNEQFF.

In this sample, this clonotype turned up a few times. V gene TRBV6-6 combines with J gene TRBJ2-5; D is perhaps TRBD1 or TRBD2 (5 bases each). The CDR3 totals 14 residues. Germline V CDR1 and CDR2: MNHNY, SVGAGI (reference sequence). The ends were cut back, 5 bases at V and 11 bases at J, with 21 bases in the middle. CDR3 loop: CASSKDTALREQYF. CDR3 coding DNA: TGTGCCAGCAGTAAGGACACGGCCCTGAGGGAGCAGTACTTC.

This rearrangement joins TRBV20-1 to TRBJ2-5; the match to TRBD2 covers 7 bases. Germline CDR1 is DFQATT and CDR2 is SNEGSKA (reference sequence). There are 13 residues in the CDR3. V shed 7 bases, J shed 1 base, and the junction held 6 bases outside the gene matches. The CDR3 here is CSGGRLAQETQYF. CDR3 in DNA: TGCAGTGGAGGAAGACTAGCCCAAGAGACCCAGTACTTC.

The chain employs TRBV2 and TRBJ2-1; 9 bases fit TRBD1. The end of the DNA is better explained by TRBJ2-7, so the J call may be wrong. This CDR3 is 16 amino acids long. Germline V gives CDR1 SNHLY, CDR2 FYNNEI. Written as DNA, the CDR3 is TGTGCCAGCAGAGAACTGGGACAGGGATCCTACAATGAGCAGTACTTC. This translates into CASRELGQGSYNEQYF.

This chain links TRBV20-1 with TRBJ2-1; TRBD2 agrees at 8 bases. Losses at the gene ends were 0 bases for V and 3 bases for J; bases not matched to a gene: 4. The CDR3 extends over 15 amino acids. Looked up from germline, CDR1 is DFQATT and CDR2 is SNEGSKA (reference sequence). CDR3 DNA sequence: TGCAGTGCTAGAGATTTAGCGGGGAACTACAATGAGCAGTTCTTC. It specifies CSARDLAGNYNEQFF.

The chain couples TRBV20-1 to TRBJ2-1; 14 bases are a match to TRBD2. Germline values: CDR1 DFQATT, CDR2 SNEGSKA (reference sequence). Trimming removed 1 base from V and 9 bases from J; junction bases left unmatched: 17. The CDR3 loop spans 19 amino acids. Here the CDR3 reads CSARAPGGLAGVSFSEQFF. CDR3 sequence (DNA): TGCAGTGCTAGAGCCCCGGGGGGACTAGCGGGGGTTTCATTCAGTGAGCAGTTCTTC.